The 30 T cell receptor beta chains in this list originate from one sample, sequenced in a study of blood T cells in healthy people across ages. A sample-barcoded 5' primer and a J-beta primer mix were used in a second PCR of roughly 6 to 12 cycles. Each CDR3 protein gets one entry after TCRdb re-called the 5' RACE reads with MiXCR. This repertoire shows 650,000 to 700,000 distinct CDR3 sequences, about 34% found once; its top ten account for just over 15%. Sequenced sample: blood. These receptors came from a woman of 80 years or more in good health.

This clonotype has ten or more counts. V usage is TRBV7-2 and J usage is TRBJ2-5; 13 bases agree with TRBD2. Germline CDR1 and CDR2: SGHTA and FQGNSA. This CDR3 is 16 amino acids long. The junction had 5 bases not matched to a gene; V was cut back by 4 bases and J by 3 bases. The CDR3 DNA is TGTGCCAGCAGCTCTACCGGGACTAGCGGGGAAGAGACCCAGTACTTC. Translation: CASSSTGTSGEETQYF.

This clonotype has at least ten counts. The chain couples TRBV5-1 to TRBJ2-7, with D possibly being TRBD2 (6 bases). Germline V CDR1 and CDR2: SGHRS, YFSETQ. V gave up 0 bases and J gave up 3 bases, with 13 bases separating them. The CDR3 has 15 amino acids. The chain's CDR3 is CASSLVSGSDYEQYF. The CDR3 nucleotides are TGCGCCAGCAGCTTGGTATCCGGGAGTGACTACGAGCAGTACTTC.

The DNA for the CDR3 is TGCAGTGCTCCACGCCCTGCAAAACAGGGGTTAATAGGGACCCAGTACTTC. Translating gives CSAPRPAKQGLIGTQYF. V gene TRBV20-1 combines with J gene TRBJ2-7; 7 bases align to TRBD1. The J call may be faulty, since TRBJ2-5 better matches the DNA end. Germline V CDR1 and CDR2: DFQATT, SNEGSKA (reference sequence). The CDR3 sequence is 17 residues long.

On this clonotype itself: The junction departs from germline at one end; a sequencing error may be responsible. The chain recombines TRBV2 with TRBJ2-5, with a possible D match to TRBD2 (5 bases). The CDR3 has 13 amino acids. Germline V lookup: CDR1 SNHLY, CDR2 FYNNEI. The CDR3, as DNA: TGTGCCAGCAGCCAGGACTTAAAAGAGGCCCAGTACTTC. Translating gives CASSQDLKEAQYF.

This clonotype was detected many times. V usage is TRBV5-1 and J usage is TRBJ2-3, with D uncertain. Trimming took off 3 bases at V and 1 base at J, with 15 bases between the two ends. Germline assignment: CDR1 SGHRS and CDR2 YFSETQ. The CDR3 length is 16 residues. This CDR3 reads CASSSLGRPGTDTQYF. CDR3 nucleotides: TGCGCCAGCAGCTCCCTTGGTCGCCCCGGCACAGATACGCAGTATTTT.

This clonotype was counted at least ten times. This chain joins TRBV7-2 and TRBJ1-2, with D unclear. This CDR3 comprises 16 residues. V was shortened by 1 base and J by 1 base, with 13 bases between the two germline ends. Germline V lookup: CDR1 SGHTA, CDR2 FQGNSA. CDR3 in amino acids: CASSLEGVSYNYGYTF. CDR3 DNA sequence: TGTGCCAGCAGCTTAGAGGGCGTCAGTTATAACTATGGCTACACCTTC.

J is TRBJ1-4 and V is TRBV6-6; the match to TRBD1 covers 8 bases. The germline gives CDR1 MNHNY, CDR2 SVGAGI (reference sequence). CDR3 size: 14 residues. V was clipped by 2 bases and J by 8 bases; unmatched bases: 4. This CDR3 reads CASSYGRGREKLFF. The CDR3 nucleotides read TGTGCCAGCAGTTACGGCAGGGGGCGAGAAAAACTGTTTTTT.

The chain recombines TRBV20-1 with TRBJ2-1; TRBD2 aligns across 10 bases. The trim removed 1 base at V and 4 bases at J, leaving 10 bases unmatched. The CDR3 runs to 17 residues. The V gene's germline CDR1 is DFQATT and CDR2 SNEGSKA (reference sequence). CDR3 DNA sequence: TGCAGTGCTAGAGTCTGGTCCGAGCGGGGGGGATACAATGAGCAGTTCTTC. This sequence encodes CSARVWSERGGYNEQFF.

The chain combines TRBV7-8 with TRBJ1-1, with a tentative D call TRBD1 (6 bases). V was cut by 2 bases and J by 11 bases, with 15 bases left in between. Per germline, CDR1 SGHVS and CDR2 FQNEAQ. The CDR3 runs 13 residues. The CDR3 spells CASSLTPGAVAFF. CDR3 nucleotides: TGTGCCAGCAGCTTAACGCCAGGGGCCGTGGCTTTCTTT.

The CDR3 bases are TGTGCCAGCAGCCAAGGGGCGCCTGGGGAGACCCAGTACTTC. Protein: CASSQGAPGETQYF. This chain joins TRBV7-3 and TRBJ2-5, with D maybe TRBD1 (5 bases). The CDR3 sequence is 14 residues long. The germline gives CDR1 SGHTA, CDR2 FQGTGA. Deletions cut 5 bases from V and 5 bases from J, with 15 bases between.

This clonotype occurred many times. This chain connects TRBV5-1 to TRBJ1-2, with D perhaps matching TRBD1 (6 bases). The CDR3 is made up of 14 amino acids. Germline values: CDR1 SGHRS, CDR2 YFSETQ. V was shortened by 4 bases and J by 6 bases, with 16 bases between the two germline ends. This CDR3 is CASSRGTVQDGYTF. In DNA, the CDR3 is TGCGCCAGCAGCAGGGGGACTGTCCAGGATGGCTACACCTTC.

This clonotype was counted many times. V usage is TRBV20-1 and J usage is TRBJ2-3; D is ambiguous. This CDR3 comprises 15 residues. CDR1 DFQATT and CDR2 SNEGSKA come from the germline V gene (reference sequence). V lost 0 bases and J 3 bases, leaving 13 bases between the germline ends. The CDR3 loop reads CSARDYGVWTDTQYF. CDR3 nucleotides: TGCAGTGCTAGAGATTATGGAGTCTGGACAGATACGCAGTATTTT.

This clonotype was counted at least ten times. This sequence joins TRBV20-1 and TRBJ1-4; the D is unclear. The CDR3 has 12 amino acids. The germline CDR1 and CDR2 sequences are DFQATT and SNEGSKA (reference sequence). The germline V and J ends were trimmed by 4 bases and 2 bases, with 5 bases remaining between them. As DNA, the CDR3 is TGCAGTGCTAAAGGGACTAATGAAAAACTGTTTTTT. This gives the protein CSAKGTNEKLFF.

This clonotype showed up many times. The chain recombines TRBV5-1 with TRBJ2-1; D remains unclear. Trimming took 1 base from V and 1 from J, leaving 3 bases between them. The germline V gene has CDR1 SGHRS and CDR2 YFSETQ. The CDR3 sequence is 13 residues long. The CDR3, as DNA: TGCGCCAGCAGCTTGAGGTCCTACAATGAGCAGTTCTTC. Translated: CASSLRSYNEQFF.

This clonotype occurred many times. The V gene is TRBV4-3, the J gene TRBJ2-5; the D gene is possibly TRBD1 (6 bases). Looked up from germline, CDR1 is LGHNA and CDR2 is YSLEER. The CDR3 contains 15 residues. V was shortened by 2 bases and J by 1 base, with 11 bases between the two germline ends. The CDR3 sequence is CASSQTGQSQETQYF. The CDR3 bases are TGCGCCAGCAGCCAAACGGGACAAAGCCAAGAGACCCAGTACTTC.

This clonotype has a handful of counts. DNA of the CDR3: TGTGCCTCGAACGACAGGAGCCAAGAGACCCAGTACTTC. The encoded protein is CASNDRSQETQYF. V and J are TRBV30 and TRBJ2-5; D perhaps matches TRBD1 (6 bases). Per germline, CDR1 GTSNPN and CDR2 SVGIG (reference sequence). The CDR3 totals 13 residues. The V and J ends lost 7 bases and 1 base respectively, with 13 bases between them.

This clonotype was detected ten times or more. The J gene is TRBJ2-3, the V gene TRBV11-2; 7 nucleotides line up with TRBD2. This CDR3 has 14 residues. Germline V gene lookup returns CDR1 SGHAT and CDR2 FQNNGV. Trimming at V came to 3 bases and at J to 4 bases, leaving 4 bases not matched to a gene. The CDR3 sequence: CASSLERGPDTQYF. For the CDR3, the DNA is TGTGCCAGCAGCTTGGAGCGGGGCCCAGATACGCAGTATTTT.

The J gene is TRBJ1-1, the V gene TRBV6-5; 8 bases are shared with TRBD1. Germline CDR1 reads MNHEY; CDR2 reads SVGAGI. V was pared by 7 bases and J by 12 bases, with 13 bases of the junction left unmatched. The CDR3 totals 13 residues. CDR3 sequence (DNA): TGTGCCAGCACTCCGACAGGGGATCCTTTGTCTTTCTTT. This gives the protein CASTPTGDPLSFF.

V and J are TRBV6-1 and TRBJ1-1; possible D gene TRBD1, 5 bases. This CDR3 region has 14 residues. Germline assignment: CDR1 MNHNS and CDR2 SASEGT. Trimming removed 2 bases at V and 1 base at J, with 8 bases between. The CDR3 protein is CASSEWGANTEAFF. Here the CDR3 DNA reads TGTGCCAGCAGTGAATGGGGCGCGAACACTGAAGCTTTCTTT.

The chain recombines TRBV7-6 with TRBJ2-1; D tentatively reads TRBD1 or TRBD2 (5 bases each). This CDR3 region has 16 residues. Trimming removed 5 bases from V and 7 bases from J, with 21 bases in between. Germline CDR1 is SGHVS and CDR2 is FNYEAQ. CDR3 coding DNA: TGTGCCAGCAGCCGCAGGGCGGGCCCCCGCGGGAATGAGCAGTTCTTC. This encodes CASSRRAGPRGNEQFF.

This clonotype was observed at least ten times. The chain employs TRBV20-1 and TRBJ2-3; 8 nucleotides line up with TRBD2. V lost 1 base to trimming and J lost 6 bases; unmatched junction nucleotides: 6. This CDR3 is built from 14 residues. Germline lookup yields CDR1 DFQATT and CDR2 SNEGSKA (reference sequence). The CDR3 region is CSARAGLGSDTQYF. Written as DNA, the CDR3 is TGCAGTGCTAGAGCGGGACTAGGAAGCGATACGCAGTATTTT.

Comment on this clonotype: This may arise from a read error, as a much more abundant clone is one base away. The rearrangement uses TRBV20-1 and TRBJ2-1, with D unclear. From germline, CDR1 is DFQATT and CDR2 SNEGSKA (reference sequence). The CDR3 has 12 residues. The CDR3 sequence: CSASPSPSEQDF. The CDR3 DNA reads TGCAGTGCTAGCCCCTCCCCAAGCGAGCAGGACTTC.

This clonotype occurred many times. The CDR3 spells CASSPRGTSGGLRETQYF. CDR3 DNA: TGTGCCAGCAGCCCCCGCGGGACTAGCGGGGGCCTCAGGGAGACCCAGTACTTC. The J gene is TRBJ2-5, the V gene TRBV4-2, with TRBD2 matching over 14 bases. V lost 4 bases and J lost 5; bases outside the gene matches: 12. Germline CDR1 LGHNA, CDR2 YNFKEQ. There are 18 residues in the CDR3.

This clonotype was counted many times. The CDR3 reads CASSQEIGGGTEAFF. The DNA of the CDR3 is TGTGCCAGCAGCCAAGAGATAGGGGGCGGGACTGAAGCTTTCTTT. This chain uses TRBV3-1 with TRBJ1-1; 7 positions match TRBD1. Looked up from germline, CDR1 is LGHDT and CDR2 is YNNKEL (reference sequence). Trimming removed 0 bases from V and 5 bases from J; junction bases left unmatched: 6. The CDR3 runs 15 residues. The full variable domain, with the rest looked up from reference TRBV3-1 and TRBJ1-1, is DTAVSQTPKYLVTQMGNDKSIKCEQNLGHDTMYWYKQDSKKFLKIMFSYNNKELIINETVPNRFSPKSPDKAHLNLHINSLELGDSAVYFCASSQEIGGGTEAFFGQGTRLTVV.

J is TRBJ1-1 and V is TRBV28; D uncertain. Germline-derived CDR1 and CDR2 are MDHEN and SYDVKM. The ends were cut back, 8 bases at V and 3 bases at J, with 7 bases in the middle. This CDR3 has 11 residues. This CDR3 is CASVAYTEAFF. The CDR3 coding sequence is TGTGCCAGCGTTGCTTACACTGAAGCTTTCTTT.

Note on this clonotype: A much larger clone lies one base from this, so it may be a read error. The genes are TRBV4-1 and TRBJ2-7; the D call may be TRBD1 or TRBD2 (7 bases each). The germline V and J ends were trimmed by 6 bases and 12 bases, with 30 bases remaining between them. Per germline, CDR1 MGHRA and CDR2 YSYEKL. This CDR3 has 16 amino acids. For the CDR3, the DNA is TGCGCCAGCAGGGGAGGGGGCGAGGTGGGGCAAGAGACCCGGTACTTC. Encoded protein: CASRGGGEVGQETRYF.

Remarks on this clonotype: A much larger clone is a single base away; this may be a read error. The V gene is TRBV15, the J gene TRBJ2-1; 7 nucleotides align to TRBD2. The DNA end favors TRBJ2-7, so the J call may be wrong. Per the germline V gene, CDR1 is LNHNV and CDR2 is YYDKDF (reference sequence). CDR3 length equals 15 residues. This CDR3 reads CATSQRGSGYNEQYF. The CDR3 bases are TGTGCCACCAGCCAGCGGGGTAGTGGTTACAATGAGCAGTACTTC.

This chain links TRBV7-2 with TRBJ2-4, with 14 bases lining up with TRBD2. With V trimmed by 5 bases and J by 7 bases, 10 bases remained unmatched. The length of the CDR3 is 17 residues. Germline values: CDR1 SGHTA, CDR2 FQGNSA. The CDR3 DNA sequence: TGTGCCAGCAGCCCCGGGACTAGCGGGAGCTTTAGGAACATTCAGTACTTC. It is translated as CASSPGTSGSFRNIQYF.

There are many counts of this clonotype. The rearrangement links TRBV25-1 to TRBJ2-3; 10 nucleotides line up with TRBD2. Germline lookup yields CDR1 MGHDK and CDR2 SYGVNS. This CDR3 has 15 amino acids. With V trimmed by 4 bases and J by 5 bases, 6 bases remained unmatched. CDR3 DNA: TGTGCCAGCAGTGGCGCGGGACTAGCGAGAGATACGCAGTATTTT. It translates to CASSGAGLARDTQYF.

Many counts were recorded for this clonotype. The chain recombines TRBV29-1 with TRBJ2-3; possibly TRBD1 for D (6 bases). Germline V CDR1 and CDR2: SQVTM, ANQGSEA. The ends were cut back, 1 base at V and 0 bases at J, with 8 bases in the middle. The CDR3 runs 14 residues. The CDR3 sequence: CSVEVQGSTDTQYF. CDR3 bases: TGCAGCGTTGAAGTTCAGGGGAGCACAGATACGCAGTATTTT.